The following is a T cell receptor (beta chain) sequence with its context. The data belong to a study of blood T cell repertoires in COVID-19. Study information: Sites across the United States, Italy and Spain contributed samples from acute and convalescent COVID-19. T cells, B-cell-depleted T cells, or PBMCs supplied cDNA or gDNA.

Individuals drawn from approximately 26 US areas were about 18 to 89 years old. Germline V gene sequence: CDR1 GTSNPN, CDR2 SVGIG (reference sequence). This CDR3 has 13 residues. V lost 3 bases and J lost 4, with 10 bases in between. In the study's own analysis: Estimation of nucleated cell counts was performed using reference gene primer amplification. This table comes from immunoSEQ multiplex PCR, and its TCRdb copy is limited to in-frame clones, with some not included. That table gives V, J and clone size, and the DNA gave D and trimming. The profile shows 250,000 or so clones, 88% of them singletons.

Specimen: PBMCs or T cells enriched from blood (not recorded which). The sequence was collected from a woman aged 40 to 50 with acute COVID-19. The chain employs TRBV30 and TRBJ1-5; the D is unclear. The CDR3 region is CAWSPQPNQPQHF. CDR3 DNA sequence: TGTGCCTGGAGCCCACAGCCAAATCAGCCCCAGCATTTT.